This T cell receptor beta chain was identified in a study of CD8+ T cells in alopecia areata. In the case of this clone: No antigen is known for it.

Sequencing relied on a cDNA template that was reverse transcribed from extracted RNA. Repertoires were generated with immunoSEQ multiplex PCR, while TCRdb's copy carries only in-frame clones and drops some. In the table there are roughly 250,000 clones, around three fifths of which are singletons. The V segment lost 6 bases and the J segment 3 bases; nucleotides outside the gene matches: 9. The germline gives CDR1 SNHLY, CDR2 FYNNEI. The CDR3 contains 15 residues. Findings and limits, study-wide: On tofacitinib, scalp clonality and expanded CD8+ clones among top 100 fell significantly. The study also sequences resident alphabeta T cells of normal skin in scalp samples.

Treatment described: oral pan-JAK inhibitor, 5-10 mg twice daily. This chain joins TRBV2 and TRBJ2-3; 7 bases line up with TRBD2. The receptor comes from a human donor with alopecia areata. The sample was CD4+ T cells sorted from blood, taken at week 52, from a patient treated with tofacitinib. As DNA, the CDR3 is TGTGCCAGCAGAGTGACTAGCTTGGGGACAGATACGCAGTATTTT. This translates into CASRVTSLGTDTQYF.